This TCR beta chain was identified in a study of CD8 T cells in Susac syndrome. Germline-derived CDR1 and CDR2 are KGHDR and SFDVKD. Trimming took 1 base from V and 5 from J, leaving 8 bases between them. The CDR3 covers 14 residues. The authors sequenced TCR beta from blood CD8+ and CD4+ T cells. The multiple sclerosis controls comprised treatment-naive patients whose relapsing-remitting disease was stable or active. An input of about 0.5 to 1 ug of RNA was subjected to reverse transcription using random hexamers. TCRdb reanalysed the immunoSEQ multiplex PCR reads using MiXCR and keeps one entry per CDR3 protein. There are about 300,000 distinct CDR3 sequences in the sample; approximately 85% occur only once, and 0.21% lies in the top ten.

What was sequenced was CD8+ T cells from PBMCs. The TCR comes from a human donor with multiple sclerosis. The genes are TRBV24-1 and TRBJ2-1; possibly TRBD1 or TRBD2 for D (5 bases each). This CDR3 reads CATSDFGTDNEQFF. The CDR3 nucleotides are TGTGCCACCAGTGATTTTGGGACGGACAATGAGCAGTTCTTC.